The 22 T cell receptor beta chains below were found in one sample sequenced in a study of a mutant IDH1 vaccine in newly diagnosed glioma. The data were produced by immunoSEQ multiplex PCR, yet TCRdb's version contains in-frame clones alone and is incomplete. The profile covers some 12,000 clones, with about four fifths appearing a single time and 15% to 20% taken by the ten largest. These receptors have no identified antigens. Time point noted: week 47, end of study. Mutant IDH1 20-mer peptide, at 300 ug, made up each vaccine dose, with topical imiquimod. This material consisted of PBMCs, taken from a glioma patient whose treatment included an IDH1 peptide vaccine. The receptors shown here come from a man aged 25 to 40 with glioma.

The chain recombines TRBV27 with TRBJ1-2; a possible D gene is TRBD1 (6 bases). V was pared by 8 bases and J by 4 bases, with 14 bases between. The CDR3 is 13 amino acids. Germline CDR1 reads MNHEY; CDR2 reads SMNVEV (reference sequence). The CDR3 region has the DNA TGTGCCAGCTGGAAGGGGGGATCCTATGGCTACACCTTC. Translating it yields CASWKGGSYGYTF.

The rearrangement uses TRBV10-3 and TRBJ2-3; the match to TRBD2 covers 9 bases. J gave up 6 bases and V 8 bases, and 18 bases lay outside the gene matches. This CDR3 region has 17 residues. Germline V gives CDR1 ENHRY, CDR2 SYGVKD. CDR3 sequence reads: CAIGGGTAGGQGDTQYF. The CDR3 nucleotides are TGTGCCATCGGGGGTGGTACGGCGGGAGGGCAGGGGGATACGCAGTATTTT.

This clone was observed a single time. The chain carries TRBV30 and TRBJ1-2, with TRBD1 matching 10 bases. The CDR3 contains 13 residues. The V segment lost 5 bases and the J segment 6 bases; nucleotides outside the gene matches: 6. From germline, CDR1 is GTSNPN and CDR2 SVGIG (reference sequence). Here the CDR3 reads CAWAGQGGNGYTF. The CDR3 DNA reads TGTGCCTGGGCCGGACAGGGGGGCAATGGCTACACCTTC.

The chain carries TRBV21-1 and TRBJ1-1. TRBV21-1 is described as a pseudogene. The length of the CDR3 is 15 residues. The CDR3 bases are TGTGCCAGCAGCAAAGTAGAGAGACGGAACACTGAAGCTTTCTTT. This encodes CASSKVERRNTEAFF.

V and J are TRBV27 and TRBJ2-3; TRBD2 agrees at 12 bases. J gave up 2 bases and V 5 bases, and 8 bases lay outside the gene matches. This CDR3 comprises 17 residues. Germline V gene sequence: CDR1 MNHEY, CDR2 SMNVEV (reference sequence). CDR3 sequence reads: CASSDSGLAGATDTQYF. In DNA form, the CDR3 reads TGTGCCAGCAGTGATTCGGGACTAGCGGGCGCCACAGATACGCAGTATTTT.

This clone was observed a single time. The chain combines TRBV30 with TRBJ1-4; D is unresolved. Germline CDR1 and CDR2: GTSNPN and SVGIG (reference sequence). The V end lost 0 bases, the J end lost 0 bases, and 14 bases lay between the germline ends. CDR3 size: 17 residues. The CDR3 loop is CAWSVPLHSPTNEKLFF. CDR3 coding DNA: TGTGCCTGGAGTGTACCCTTACACAGCCCAACTAATGAAAAACTGTTTTTT. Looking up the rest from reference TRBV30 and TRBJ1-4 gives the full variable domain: SQTIHQWPATLVQPVGSPLSLECTVEGTSNPNLYWYRQAAGRGLQLLFYSVGIGQISSEVPQNLSASRPQDRQFILSSKKLLLSDSGFYLCAWSVPLHSPTNEKLFFGSGTQLSVL.

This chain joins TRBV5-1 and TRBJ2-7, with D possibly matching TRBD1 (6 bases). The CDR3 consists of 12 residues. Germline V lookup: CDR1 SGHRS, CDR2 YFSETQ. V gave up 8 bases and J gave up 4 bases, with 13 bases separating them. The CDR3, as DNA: TGCGCCAGGCCAACACAGGGTTACGAGCAGTACTTC. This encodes CARPTQGYEQYF. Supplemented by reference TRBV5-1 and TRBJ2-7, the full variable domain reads KAGVTQTPRYLIKTRGQQVTLSCSPISGHRSVSWYQQTPGQGLQFLFEYFSETQRNKGNFPGRFSGRQFSNSRSEMNVSTLELGDSALYLCARPTQGYEQYFGPGTRLTVT.

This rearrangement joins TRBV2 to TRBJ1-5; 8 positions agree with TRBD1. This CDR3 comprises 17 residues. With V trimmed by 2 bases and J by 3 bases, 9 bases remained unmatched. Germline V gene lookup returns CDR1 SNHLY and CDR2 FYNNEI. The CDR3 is CASSEYSGGFFNQPQHF. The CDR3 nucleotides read TGTGCCAGCAGTGAATATTCAGGGGGCTTCTTCAATCAGCCCCAGCATTTT.

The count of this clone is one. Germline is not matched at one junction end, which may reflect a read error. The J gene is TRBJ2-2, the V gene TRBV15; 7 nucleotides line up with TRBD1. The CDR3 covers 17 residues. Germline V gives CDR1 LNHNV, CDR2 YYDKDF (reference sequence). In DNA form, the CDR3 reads TGTGCCACCAGCAGAGCATGGGACAGAGCCAACATCGGGGAGCTGTTTTTT. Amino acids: CATSRAWDRANIGELFF. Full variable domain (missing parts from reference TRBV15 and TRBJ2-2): DAMVIQNPRYQVTQFGKPVTLSCSQTLNHNVMYWYQQKSSQAPKLLFHYYDKDFNNEADTPDNFQSRRPNTSFCFLDIRSPGLGDTAMYLCATSRAWDRANIGELFFGEGSRLTVL.

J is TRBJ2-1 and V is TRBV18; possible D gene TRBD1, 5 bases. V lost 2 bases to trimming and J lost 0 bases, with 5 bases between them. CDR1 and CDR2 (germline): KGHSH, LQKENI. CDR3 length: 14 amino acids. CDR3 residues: CASSPGASYNEQFF. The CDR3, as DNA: TGTGCCAGCTCACCAGGGGCCTCCTACAATGAGCAGTTCTTC.

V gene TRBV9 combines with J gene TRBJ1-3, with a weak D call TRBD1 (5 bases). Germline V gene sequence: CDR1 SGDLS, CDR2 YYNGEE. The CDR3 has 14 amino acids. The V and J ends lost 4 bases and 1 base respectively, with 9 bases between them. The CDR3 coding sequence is TGTGCCAGCAGCACGGCAGGGTCTGGAAACACCATATATTTT. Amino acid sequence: CASSTAGSGNTIYF.

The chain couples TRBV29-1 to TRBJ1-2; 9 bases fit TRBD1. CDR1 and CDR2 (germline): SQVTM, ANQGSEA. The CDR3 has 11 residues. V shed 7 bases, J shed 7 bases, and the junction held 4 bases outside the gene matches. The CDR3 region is CSALTGGGYTF. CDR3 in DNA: TGCAGCGCCCTGACAGGGGGTGGCTACACCTTC.

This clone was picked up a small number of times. CDR3 sequence reads: CASSYDSEAFF. DNA of the CDR3: TGTGCCAGCAGTTACGACAGTGAAGCTTTCTTT. The genes are TRBV2 and TRBJ1-1; tentatively, D is TRBD1 (5 bases). The CDR3 is 11 residues long. V was cut by 5 bases and J by 7 bases, with 8 bases left in between. Per the germline V gene, CDR1 is SNHLY and CDR2 is FYNNEI.

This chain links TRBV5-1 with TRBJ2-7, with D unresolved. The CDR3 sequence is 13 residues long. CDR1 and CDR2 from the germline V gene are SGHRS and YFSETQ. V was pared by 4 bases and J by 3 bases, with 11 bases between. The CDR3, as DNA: TGCGCCAGCAGCGGCGATCCTCGCTACGAGCAGTACTTC. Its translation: CASSGDPRYEQYF.

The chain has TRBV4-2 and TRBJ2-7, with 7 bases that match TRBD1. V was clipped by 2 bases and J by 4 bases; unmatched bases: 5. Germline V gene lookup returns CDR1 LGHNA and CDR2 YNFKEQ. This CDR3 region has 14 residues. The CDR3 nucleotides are TGTGCCAGCAGCCAACCCGGGACAGAGTACGAGCAGTACTTC. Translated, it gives CASSQPGTEYEQYF.

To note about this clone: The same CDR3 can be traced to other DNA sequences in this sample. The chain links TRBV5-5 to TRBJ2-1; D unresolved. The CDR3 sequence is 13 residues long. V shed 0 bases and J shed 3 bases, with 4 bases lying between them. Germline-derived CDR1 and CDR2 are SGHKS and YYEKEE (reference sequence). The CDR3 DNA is TGTGCCAGCAGCTTGGACAGCTACAATGAGCAGTTCTTC. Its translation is CASSLDSYNEQFF. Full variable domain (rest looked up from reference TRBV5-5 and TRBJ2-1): DAGVTQSPTHLIKTRGQQVTLRCSPISGHKSVSWYQQVLGQGPQFIFQYYEKEERGRGNFPDRFSARQFPNYSSELNVNALLLGDSALYLCASSLDSYNEQFFGPGTRLTVL.

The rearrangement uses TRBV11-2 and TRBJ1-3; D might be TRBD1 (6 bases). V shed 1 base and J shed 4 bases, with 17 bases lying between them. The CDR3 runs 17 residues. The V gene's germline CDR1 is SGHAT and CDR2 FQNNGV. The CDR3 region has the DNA TGTGCCAGCAGCTTAGCCCCAGGGGTCGTTGTAGGAAACACCATATATTTT. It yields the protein CASSLAPGVVVGNTIYF.

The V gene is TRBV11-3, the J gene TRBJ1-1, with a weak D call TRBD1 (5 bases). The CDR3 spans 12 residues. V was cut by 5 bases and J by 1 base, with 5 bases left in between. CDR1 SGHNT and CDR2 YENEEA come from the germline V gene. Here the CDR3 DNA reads TGTGCCAGCAGCCAGGGGAACACTGAAGCTTTCTTT. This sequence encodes CASSQGNTEAFF.

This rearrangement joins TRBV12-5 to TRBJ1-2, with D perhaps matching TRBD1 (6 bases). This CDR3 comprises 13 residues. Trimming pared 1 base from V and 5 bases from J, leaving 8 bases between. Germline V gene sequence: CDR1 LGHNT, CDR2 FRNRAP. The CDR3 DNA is TGTGCTAGTGGTTTGGGCCAGGGGTATGGCTACACCTTC. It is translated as CASGLGQGYGYTF.

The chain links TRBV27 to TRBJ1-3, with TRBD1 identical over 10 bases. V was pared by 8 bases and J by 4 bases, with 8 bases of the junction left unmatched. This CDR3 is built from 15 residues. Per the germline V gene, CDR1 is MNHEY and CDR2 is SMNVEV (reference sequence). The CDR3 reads CASSPGTGVGNTIYF. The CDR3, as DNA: TGTGCCAGCTCACCCGGGACAGGGGTAGGAAACACCATATATTTT.

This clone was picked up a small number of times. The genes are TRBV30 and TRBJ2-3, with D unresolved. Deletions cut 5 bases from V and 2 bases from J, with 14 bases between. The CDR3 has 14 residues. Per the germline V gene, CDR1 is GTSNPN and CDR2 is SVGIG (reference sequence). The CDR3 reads CAWVYGGPTDTQYF. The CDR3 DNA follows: TGTGCCTGGGTGTATGGCGGTCCCACAGATACGCAGTATTTT.

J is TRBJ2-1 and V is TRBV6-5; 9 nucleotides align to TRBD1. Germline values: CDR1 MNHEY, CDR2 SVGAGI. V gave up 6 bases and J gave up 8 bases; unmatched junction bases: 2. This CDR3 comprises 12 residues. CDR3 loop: CASRGQGDEQFF. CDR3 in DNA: TGTGCCAGCAGGGGACAGGGCGATGAGCAGTTCTTC.